The clone carrying this T cell receptor beta chain occurred a few times. As yet, its antigen is unknown. The CDR3 is made up of 15 amino acids. CDR1 is MGHDK and CDR2 is SYGVNS in the germline V gene. Between the trimmed V and J ends, which lost 3 bases and 4 bases, there was a span of 15 bases. This record belongs to a study of OX40 agonist ivuxolimab in advanced cancers. For the study at large: Patients treated during dose escalation were battling hepatocellular carcinoma, melanoma, renal cell or head and neck cancer.

Repertoires were generated with immunoSEQ multiplex PCR, while TCRdb's copy carries only in-frame clones and drops some. The sample has roughly 50,000 clones, approximately 87% seen once. Findings and caveats of the study: CD4+ T cells averaged fewer expanded clones than CD8+ T cells.

This clonotype originated in an adult with an advanced solid tumor such as melanoma, head and neck, liver or kidney cancer. V usage is TRBV25-1 and J usage is TRBJ1-2; D possibly corresponds to TRBD1 (5 bases). The sample in question was CD4+ or CD8+ T cells sorted from blood, obtained in a trial of the OX40 agonist ivuxolimab. The CDR3 sequence is CASSDYQGRGYGYTF. CDR3 nucleotides: TGTGCCAGCAGTGATTATCAGGGAAGAGGCTATGGCTACACCTTC.